The rows below give T cell receptor beta chains drawn from one sample of a study of post-analysis software for immune sequencing data. TCRdb reprocessed the PCR reads with MiXCR, giving one entry per CDR3 protein. The sample has over 700,000 distinct CDR3 sequences, around 27% seen once. The sample taken for sequencing was blood. These receptors all come from a girl aged 10 to 17 with multiple sclerosis. The CDR3 runs from the conserved cysteine through the conserved F or W. D genes are given only for firm matches. Expanded clones get a size class; other rows say once, few or many, or leave the size out.

TRBV29-1	TRBD1	few	TRBJ2-5	TGCAGCGTCGCTTCAGGGGGAGAGACCCAGTACTTC	CSVASGGETQYF
TRBV12-3/TRBV12-4	-	-	TRBJ2-7	TGTGCCAGCAGTTTTACCCCAGCAACCTACGAGCAGTACTTC	CASSFTPATYEQYF
TRBV19	-	-	TRBJ2-7	TGTGCCAGTAGTCTATACGAGGGGTTCAACGAGCAGTACTTC	CASSLYEGFNEQYF
TRBV20-1	-	few	TRBJ2-5	TGCAGTGCTAGAGACTGGCAGGGCTGGGAGACCCAGTACTTC	CSARDWQGWETQYF
TRBV2	TRBD2	-	TRBJ2-1	TGTGCCAGCAGAGTGGCGGGAGGGTACAATGAGCAGTTCTTC	CASRVAGGYNEQFF
TRBV9	-	few	TRBJ2-3	TGTGCCAGCAGCGCATCGGGGACGAACACAGATACGCAGTATTTT	CASSASGTNTDTQYF
TRBV7-2	-	-	TRBJ2-7	TGTGCCAGCAGCTTAGAAGGGACTGGAATCTACGAGCAGTACTTC	CASSLEGTGIYEQYF
TRBV7-6	-	-	TRBJ1-1	TGTGCCAGCAGCTTAGCAGTGGGGGGGGTAAAGACTGAAGCTTTCTTT	CASSLAVGGVKTEAFF
TRBV7-8	TRBD2	-	TRBJ2-5	TGTGCCAGCAGCGCGGGGACTAGCGGGAGGGACCGCCAAGAGACCCAGTACTTC	CASSAGTSGRDRQETQYF
TRBV5-1	-	-	TRBJ2-1	TGCGCCAGCAGCTGGGCGGGTCGTAATGAGCAGTTCTTC	CASSWAGRNEQFF
TRBV5-6	-	-	TRBJ2-7	TGTGCCAGCAGCGCCCAGCTCGTGAGCTACGAGCAGTACTTC	CASSAQLVSYEQYF
TRBV7-2	TRBD1	few	TRBJ1-2	TGTGCCAGCAGCGCCGGACAGGGGGCTTATCAGAGCTACACCTTC	CASSAGQGAYQSYTF
TRBV7-6	-	-	TRBJ2-1	TGTGCCAGCAGCTTAGCGGGGGCCGGCTACAATGAGCAGTTCTTC	CASSLAGAGYNEQFF
TRBV20-1	TRBD2	-	TRBJ2-7	TGCAGTGCTTGGACTAGCGGAAACATCTACGAGCAGTACTTC	CSAWTSGNIYEQYF
TRBV20-1	-	few	TRBJ2-7	TGCAGTGCCCCCTCGAGCTCTGGGGGAACCTACGAGCAGTACTTC	CSAPSSSGGTYEQYF
TRBV6-6	TRBD2	-	TRBJ2-5	TGTGCCAGCAGACGTGGACTAGCGGAGACCCAGTACTTC	CASRRGLAETQYF
TRBV3-1	-	few	TRBJ2-7	TGTGCCAGCAGCCAAGTCGAGTGGGCCTGCGAGCAGTACTTC	CASSQVEWACEQYF
TRBV9	-	-	TRBJ1-4	TGTGCCAGCAGCAGGGGAGGGGGTGAAAAACTGTTTTTT	CASSRGGGEKLFF
TRBV12-3/TRBV12-4	TRBD2	many	TRBJ2-1	TGTGCCAGCACCCCTAGCACTAGCGGGTCCTACAATGAGCAGTTCTTC	CASTPSTSGSYNEQFF
TRBV7-9	-	-	TRBJ2-1	TGTGCCAGCAGCTCAGGGATTCTCATTGGGGATGAGCAGTTCTTC	CASSSGILIGDEQFF
TRBV5-1	-	-	TRBJ1-6	TGCGCCAGCCGCACACAAGAAGTAAATTCACCCCTCCACTTT	CASRTQEVNSPLHF
TRBV3-1	-	-	TRBJ1-2	TGTGCCAGCAGCCAAGCCGGACGGCCCTATGGCTACACCTTC	CASSQAGRPYGYTF
TRBV6-2/TRBV6-3	-	-	TRBJ2-1	TGTGCCAGCAGTTACGAGACAGGCAAGGTGGGGTACAATGAGCAGTTCTTC	CASSYETGKVGYNEQFF
TRBV2	-	-	TRBJ2-5	TGTGCCAGCAGTGGGGGGATCACGGCGGAGACCCAGTACTTC	CASSGGITAETQYF
TRBV27	-	-	TRBJ1-2	TGTGCCAGCAGTTTATCGGTCAGGTCCGTAGACTATGGCTACACCTTC	CASSLSVRSVDYGYTF
TRBV28	-	-	TRBJ2-1	TGTGCCAGCATGAGCAGCTCCTACAATGAGCAGTTCTTC	CASMSSSYNEQFF
TRBV7-9	-	few	TRBJ2-3	TGTGCCAGCAGCTTCGCTGACGATACGCAGTATTTT	CASSFADDTQYF
TRBV10-3	-	-	TRBJ2-7	TGTGCCATCAGGGAGGAGGGCCGGTCAGATGAGCAGTACTTC	CAIREEGRSDEQYF
TRBV7-8	-	few	TRBJ2-7	TGTGCCAGCAGCTTAGACTCGGGACCCCTTTCTCTCTACGAGCAGTACTTC	CASSLDSGPLSLYEQYF
TRBV20-1	TRBD2	-	TRBJ2-7	TGCAGTGCTACTTCGGGACTAGCGGCCGCCTACGAGCAGTACTTC	CSATSGLAAAYEQYF
TRBV7-2	-	few	TRBJ2-1	TGTGCCAGCAGCTTAGGCGCCAGCAGGGTCAATGAGCAGTTCTTC	CASSLGASRVNEQFF
TRBV12-5	-	-	TRBJ2-1	TGTGCTAGTGGTTTCGAGGGAGGGGGGAATGAGCAGTTCTTC	CASGFEGGGNEQFF
TRBV29-1	-	-	TRBJ1-1	TGCAGCGTTGATGGCAGGAACACTGAAGCTTTCTTT	CSVDGRNTEAFF
TRBV28	-	many	TRBJ2-5	TGTGCCAGCAGTTTCTCACAAAGACAAGAGACCCAGTACTTC	CASSFSQRQETQYF
TRBV20-1	TRBD1	few	TRBJ1-5	TGCAGTGCTACAGGAGCCGGCCAGGGGGTTACCCAGCATTTT	CSATGAGQGVTQHF
TRBV10-2	-	few	TRBJ2-5	TGCGCCAGCAGTGAGTCGGGCAGGGGAGGCAACCAAGAGACCCAGTACTTC	CASSESGRGGNQETQYF
TRBV4-1	TRBD1	many	TRBJ1-1	TGCGCCAGCAGCCAAAACTCAAGACAGGGAGGAACTGAAGCTTTCTTT	CASSQNSRQGGTEAFF
TRBV2	-	-	TRBJ2-1	TGTGCCAGCACCCTGACTAGAGTAAATGAGCAGTTCTTC	CASTLTRVNEQFF
TRBV6-1	-	few	TRBJ2-5	TGTGCCAGCCGGTATCCCCAAGAGACCCAGTACTTC	CASRYPQETQYF
TRBV20-1	-	-	TRBJ2-1	TGCAGTGCTCGGGCGGAGGCTAGCAGACACAATGAGCAGTTCTTC	CSARAEASRHNEQFF
TRBV7-2	TRBD2	few	TRBJ2-1	TGTACCAGCAGCTTAAGTGTTTGGGCTAGCGGGAGCTCCTACAATGAGCAGTTCTTC	CTSSLSVWASGSSYNEQFF